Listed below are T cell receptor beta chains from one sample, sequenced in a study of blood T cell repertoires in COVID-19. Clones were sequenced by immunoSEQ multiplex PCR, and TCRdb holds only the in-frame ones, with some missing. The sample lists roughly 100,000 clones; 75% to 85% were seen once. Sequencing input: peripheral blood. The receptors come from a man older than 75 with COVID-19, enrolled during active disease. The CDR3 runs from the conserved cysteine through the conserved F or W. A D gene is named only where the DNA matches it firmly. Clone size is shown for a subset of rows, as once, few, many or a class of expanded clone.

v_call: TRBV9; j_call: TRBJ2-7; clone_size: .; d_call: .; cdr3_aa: CASSVDAQYSYEQYF; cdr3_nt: TGTGCCAGCAGCGTAGACGCTCAGTACTCCTACGAGCAGTACTTC
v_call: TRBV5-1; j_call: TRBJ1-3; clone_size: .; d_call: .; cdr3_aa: CASSLAGQRGSGNTIYF; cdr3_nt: TGCGCCAGCAGCTTGGCTGGACAGCGCGGGTCTGGAAACACCATATATTTT
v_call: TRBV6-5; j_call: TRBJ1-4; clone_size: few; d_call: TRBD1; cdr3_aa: CASRMKGQGIQKLFF; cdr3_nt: TGTGCCAGCAGGATGAAGGGACAGGGAATCCAAAAACTGTTTTTT
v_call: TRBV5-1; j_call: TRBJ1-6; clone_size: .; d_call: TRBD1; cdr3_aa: CASSAGQGRNSPLHF; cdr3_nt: TGCGCCAGCAGCGCCGGACAGGGACGGAATTCACCCCTCCACTTT
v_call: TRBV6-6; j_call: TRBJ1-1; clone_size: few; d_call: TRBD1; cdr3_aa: CASSYPGQVNTEAFF; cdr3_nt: TGTGCCAGCAGTTACCCGGGACAGGTTAACACTGAAGCTTTCTTT
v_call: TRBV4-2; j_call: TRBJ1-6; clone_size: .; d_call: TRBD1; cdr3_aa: CASSQEQGVNSPLHF; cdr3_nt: TGTGCCAGCAGCCAAGAACAGGGGGTTAATTCACCCCTCCACTTT
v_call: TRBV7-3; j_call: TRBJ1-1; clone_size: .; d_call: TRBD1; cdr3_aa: CASSTGQGDTEAFF; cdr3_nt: TGTGCCAGCAGCACGGGACAGGGAGACACTGAAGCTTTCTTT
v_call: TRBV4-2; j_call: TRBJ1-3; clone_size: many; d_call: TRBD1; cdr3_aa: CASSQDVGTVSGNTIYF; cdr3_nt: TGTGCCAGCAGCCAAGATGTAGGGACAGTCTCTGGAAACACCATATATTTT
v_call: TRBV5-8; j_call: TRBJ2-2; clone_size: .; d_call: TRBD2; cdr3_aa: CASSTLAGDTGELFF; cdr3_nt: TGTGCCAGCAGCACACTAGCGGGAGACACCGGGGAGCTGTTTTTT
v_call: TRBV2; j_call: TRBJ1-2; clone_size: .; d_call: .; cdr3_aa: CASSEEAGYGYTF; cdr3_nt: TGTGCCAGCAGTGAAGAGGCAGGCTATGGCTACACCTTC
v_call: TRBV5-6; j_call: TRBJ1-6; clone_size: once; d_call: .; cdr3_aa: CASSLRAYNSPLHF; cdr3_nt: TGTGCCAGCAGCTTGCGGGCCTATAATTCACCCCTCCACTTT
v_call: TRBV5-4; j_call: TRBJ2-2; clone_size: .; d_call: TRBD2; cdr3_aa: CASPGLVTGELFF; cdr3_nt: TGTGCCAGCCCGGGACTAGTCACCGGGGAGCTGTTTTTT
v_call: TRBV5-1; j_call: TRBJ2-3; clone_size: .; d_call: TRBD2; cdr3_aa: CASSKAGADTDTQYF; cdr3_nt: TGCGCCAGCAGCAAAGCGGGGGCGGACACAGATACGCAGTATTTT
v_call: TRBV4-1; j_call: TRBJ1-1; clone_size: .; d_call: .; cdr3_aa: CASTEERARSSTEAFF; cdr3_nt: TGCGCCAGCACCGAAGAGAGGGCAAGGAGTAGTACTGAAGCTTTCTTT
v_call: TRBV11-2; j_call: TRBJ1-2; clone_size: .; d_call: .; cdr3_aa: CASSAQGWGYTF; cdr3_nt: TGTGCCAGCAGCGCTCAGGGATGGGGCTACACCTTC